What follows are 10 T cell receptor beta chains derived from one specimen sequenced in a study of vaccination effects on CD4 cells after COVID-19. Their antigen targets remain unknown. Isolating CD4+ T cells followed more than eight days of culture. Method: immunoSEQ multiplex PCR; TCRdb's copy keeps in-frame clones and lacks some. The sample consists of tens of thousands of clones, about 74% of them appearing once. The sample was CD4+ T cells from PBMCs cultured without peptide, taken before COVID-19 vaccination. The receptors shown here come from a human donor who received a COVID-19 vaccine.

This chain connects TRBV18 to TRBJ2-4; 7 bases are shared with TRBD1. V was clipped by 3 bases and J by 1 base; unmatched bases: 3. This CDR3 is 15 amino acids long. Germline loops: CDR1 KGHSH, CDR2 LQKENI. CDR3 coding DNA: TGTGCCAGCTCACCGATACAGGGGGCCAAAAACATTCAGTACTTC. It encodes CASSPIQGAKNIQYF.

The chain has TRBV18 and TRBJ2-2; tentatively, D is TRBD1 (6 bases). The germline gives CDR1 KGHSH, CDR2 LQKENI. V dropped 2 bases and J dropped 6 bases, with 7 bases sitting between them. The CDR3 is 13 residues long. The DNA for the CDR3 is TGTGCCAGCTCACCAACAGGGCCCGGGGAGCTGTTTTTT. It codes for CASSPTGPGELFF.

This chain links TRBV24-1 with TRBJ2-3; tentative D call: TRBD2 (5 bases). V was clipped by 5 bases and J by 0 bases, with 17 bases between them. Germline loops: CDR1 KGHDR, CDR2 SFDVKD. This CDR3 is 17 amino acids long. The CDR3 region is CATSAEGGGVSTDTQYF. The CDR3 DNA reads as TGTGCCACCAGTGCCGAGGGCGGTGGGGTTAGCACAGATACGCAGTATTTT.

This rearrangement joins TRBV27 to TRBJ1-6; no reliable D call. CDR1 and CDR2 (germline): MNHEY, SMNVEV (reference sequence). The CDR3 totals 15 residues. The V gene lost 5 bases and the J gene lost 2 bases, with 10 bases spanning the gap. CDR3 coding DNA: TGTGCCAGCAGTATAACAGTCGCCTATAATTCACCCCTCCACTTT. This gives the protein CASSITVAYNSPLHF.

The V gene is TRBV5-6, the J gene TRBJ1-2; D uncertain. The CDR3 runs to 15 residues. Trimming left V 4 bases short and J 4 bases short, with 17 bases between. Per the germline V gene, CDR1 is SGHDT and CDR2 is YYEEEE. For the CDR3, the DNA is TGTGCCAGCAGCATGGGCCCTCCCGTGATCTATGGCTACACCTTC. Its translation is CASSMGPPVIYGYTF.

The rearrangement joins TRBV6-1 to TRBJ2-3, with D unresolved. Germline CDR1 reads MNHNS; CDR2 reads SASEGT. The V gene lost 3 bases and the J gene lost 2 bases, with 9 bases spanning the gap. The CDR3 extends over 14 amino acids. CDR3 in DNA: TGTGCCAGCAGTGAGATGTCTTCCACAGATACGCAGTATTTT. It encodes CASSEMSSTDTQYF.

The gene calls are TRBV21-1 and TRBJ2-7; the table's D call TRBD1 went unverified against the DNA. TRBV21-1 is an annotated pseudogene. This CDR3 contains 15 residues. CDR3 nucleotides: TGTGCCAGCAGCAAAGTGTGTGACATCGGCTACGAGCAGTACGTC. This translates into CASSKVCDIGYEQYV.

This sequence joins TRBV30 and TRBJ1-5; D is possibly TRBD1 (5 bases). Germline CDR1 is GTSNPN and CDR2 is SVGIG (reference sequence). V was shortened by 0 bases and J by 0 bases, with 18 bases between the two germline ends. This CDR3 has 18 amino acids. CDR3 residues: CAWSVTRGFPYSNQPQHF. The CDR3 coding sequence is TGTGCCTGGAGTGTCACGAGGGGTTTCCCTTATAGCAATCAGCCCCAGCATTTT.

CDR3 amino acids: CASSPRQGGKNIQYF. As DNA, the CDR3 is TGTGCCAGCAGTCCGCGCCAGGGAGGGAAAAACATTCAGTACTTC. This rearrangement joins TRBV27 to TRBJ2-4; TRBD2 matches at 7 bases. J was trimmed by 4 bases and V by 5 bases; bases with no gene match: 8. The CDR3 loop spans 15 amino acids. Germline V gives CDR1 MNHEY, CDR2 SMNVEV (reference sequence).

V usage is TRBV30 and J usage is TRBJ2-3, with 9 bases identical to TRBD2. This CDR3 contains 15 residues. Germline CDR1 and CDR2: GTSNPN and SVGIG (reference sequence). Unmatched junction bases numbered 9, after V lost 0 bases and J lost 8 bases. The chain's CDR3 is CAWSVLSGGSGTQYF. The CDR3 DNA follows: TGTGCCTGGAGTGTACTGAGCGGGGGGTCCGGTACGCAGTATTTT.